The T cell receptor beta chain under discussion was sequenced for a study of Graves' ophthalmopathy and Graves' hyperthyroidism. Overall study: Ahead of any treatment, peripheral blood was obtained at the initial diagnosis. General study results and limits: Ophthalmopathy and stable hyperthyroidism were discriminated by a 13-signature model, with over 85% sensitivity and under 84% specificity. Blood also held most thyroid clonotypes expanded above 0.001 frequency.

The authors used Ficoll-Paque density gradient centrifugation to separate PBMCs. The input was approximately 9.3 ml of fresh peripheral blood. Investigators amplified TCR beta CDR3 regions from RNA transcripts. A first-round RT-PCR used HTBI primers, followed by a second-round multiplex PCR. One entry per CDR3 protein results from TCRdb running MiXCR on the multiplex PCR reads. This table has about 740,000 distinct CDR3 sequences, approximately 40% appearing once. Germline CDR1 is MGHDK and CDR2 is SYGVNS. V was shortened by 8 bases and J by 7 bases, with 11 bases between the two germline ends. The CDR3 runs to 12 residues. On this clonotype: No antigen is known for it. The CDR3 end shows no conserved phenylalanine or tryptophan, and so a read error is likely.

This receptor was taken from an adult man with Graves' ophthalmopathy. The chain has TRBV25-1 and TRBJ2-2; D unresolved. Sequences were obtained from peripheral blood. Written as DNA, the CDR3 is TGTGCCAGCTTGGGTCTCGTCGGGGAGCTGTTTTAT. Translating gives CASLGLVGELFY.